The clone carrying this TCR beta chain was counted a few times. What it recognizes is unknown. Here immunoSEQ multiplex PCR was the method, and the copy in TCRdb shows in-frame clones only, minus some. The sample carries about 62,000 clones, 79% recorded once. The CDR3 is 13 residues long. The germline gives CDR1 SQVTM, CDR2 ANQGSEA. Deletions cut 5 bases from V and 1 base from J, with 11 bases between. The data are from a study of OX40 agonist ivuxolimab in advanced cancers. Looking at the study overall: The treatment was a fully human IgG2 OX40 agonist, ivuxolimab. Patients got intravenous ivuxolimab at 0.01 to 10 mg/kg every 2 weeks.

Study results and caveats: The study observed clonal expansion of CD4+ and CD8+ blood T cells by week 6 at 0.1 to 3.0 mg/kg. In the expanded peripheral T cells, antigen specificity was never determined.

The material was CD4+ or CD8+ T cells sorted from blood, obtained in a trial of the OX40 agonist ivuxolimab. The sequence was collected from an adult with an advanced solid tumor such as melanoma, head and neck, liver or kidney cancer. The chain recombines TRBV29-1 with TRBJ2-5, with TRBD1 as a possible D gene (5 bases). This chain's CDR3 is CSVQGSSQETQYF. CDR3 coding DNA: TGCAGCGTTCAGGGTTCCAGCCAAGAGACCCAGTACTTC.